This entry lists 14 T cell receptor beta chains sequenced from one sample in a study of STAT5B mutations in CD4+ large granular lymphocyte leukemia. The method was immunoSEQ multiplex PCR; TCRdb's version includes in-frame clones alone and lacks a portion of them. The repertoire holds 25,000 to 30,000 clones, with 65% to 90% as singletons. Source material: CD4+ T cells from blood buffy coats. These receptors were taken from a human donor in good health.

The CDR3 protein is CASSLGDRETQYF. CDR3 coding DNA: TGTGCCAGCAGCTTAGGAGATCGGGAGACCCAGTACTTC. V and J are TRBV7-2 and TRBJ2-5; the D is unclear. Germline V gene data show CDR1 as SGHTA and CDR2 as FQGNSA. Between the trimmed V and J ends, which lost 1 base and 5 bases, there was a span of 8 bases. The CDR3 loop spans 13 amino acids.

The chain is built from TRBV11-3 and TRBJ2-7; unclear D gene. The CDR3 consists of 13 residues. Trimming left V 1 base short and J 6 bases short, with 10 bases between. Germline CDR1 and CDR2: SGHNT and YENEEA. CDR3 coding DNA: TGTGCCAGCAGCTTAGGGTGGGCCCGCGAGCAGTACTTC. This codes for CASSLGWAREQYF.

The V gene is TRBV4-1, the J gene TRBJ2-4; possibly TRBD1 for D (7 bases). The CDR3 sequence is 17 residues long. Germline V gene sequence: CDR1 MGHRA, CDR2 YSYEKL. The V gene lost 4 bases and the J gene lost 8 bases, with 24 bases spanning the gap. The CDR3 here is CASSPSSMQGGNDIQYF. The CDR3 bases are TGCGCCAGCAGCCCTAGCAGTATGCAGGGGGGAAATGACATTCAGTACTTC.

This chain links TRBV7-3 with TRBJ2-3; 7 bases fit TRBD1. The germline V gene encodes CDR1 SGHTA and CDR2 FQGTGA. The CDR3 extends over 15 amino acids. The V segment lost 5 bases and the J segment 0 bases; nucleotides outside the gene matches: 5. The CDR3 DNA is TGTGCCAGCAGCCTGACAGGGCGTAGCACAGATACGCAGTATTTT. Translation gives CASSLTGRSTDTQYF.

The V and J genes are TRBV2 and TRBJ2-5, with 7 bases identical to TRBD2. The V gene end was trimmed by 7 bases and the J gene end by 7 bases; junction bases not matched to a gene: 6. This CDR3 region has 12 residues. CDR1 is SNHLY, CDR2 FYNNEI, per germline. The CDR3 DNA follows: TGTGCCAGCACCGGGGGGATTGGGACCCAGTACTTC. It yields the protein CASTGGIGTQYF.

This clone came up once. V gene TRBV6-6 combines with J gene TRBJ2-5; no firm D call. V was trimmed by 2 bases and J by 1 base, leaving 2 bases between them. In germline, CDR1 is MNHNY, CDR2 SVGAGI (reference sequence). The CDR3 loop spans 12 amino acids. The CDR3 nucleotides read TGTGCCAGCAGTTACCCCCAAGAGACCCAGTACTTC. Protein sequence: CASSYPQETQYF.

V gene TRBV10-2 combines with J gene TRBJ2-3; tentative D call: TRBD1 (7 bases). This CDR3 region has 17 residues. CDR1 is WSHSY, CDR2 SAAADI, per germline. Trimming pared 3 bases from V and 4 bases from J, leaving 20 bases between. The DNA for the CDR3 is TGCGCCAGCAGTGATAGTGCGGGACAGCACCTCGCAGATACGCAGTATTTT. As protein: CASSDSAGQHLADTQYF.

The J gene is TRBJ2-3, the V gene TRBV7-9; 13 bases map to TRBD2. With V trimmed by 4 bases and J by 1 base, 2 bases remained unmatched. Germline CDR1 SEHNR, CDR2 FQNEAQ (reference sequence). The CDR3 has 16 amino acids. CDR3: CASSSGLAGGTDTQYF. DNA of the CDR3: TGTGCCAGCAGCTCCGGACTAGCGGGAGGCACAGATACGCAGTATTTT. The variable domain in full, completed from reference TRBV7-9 and TRBJ2-3, reads DTGVSQNPRHKITKRGQNVTFRCDPISEHNRLYWYRQTLGQGPEFLTYFQNEAQLEKSRLLSDRFSAERPKGSFSTLEIQRTEQGDSAMYLCASSSGLAGGTDTQYFGPGTRLTVL.

V gene TRBV4-1 combines with J gene TRBJ2-1; 9 nucleotides align to TRBD2. This CDR3 is 21 amino acids long. Germline-derived CDR1 and CDR2 are MGHRA and YSYEKL. The J segment lost 6 bases and the V segment lost 4 bases, leaving 25 bases of the junction unmatched. CDR3 sequence: CASSRLPSSGKGGHTGNEQFF. Written as DNA, the CDR3 is TGCGCCAGCAGCCGCCTACCCTCTAGCGGGAAGGGGGGACATACAGGCAATGAGCAGTTCTTC.

This clone was seen a handful of times. The CDR3 DNA is TGTGCCAGCAAACTCACACCTCCTCACACTGAAGCTTTCTTT. Its translation is CASKLTPPHTEAFF. The chain is built from TRBV2 and TRBJ1-1; D gene ambiguous. With 7 bases removed from V and 3 bases from J, the gap between germline ends came to 15 bases. Germline assignment: CDR1 SNHLY and CDR2 FYNNEI. This CDR3 has 14 amino acids.

The chain employs TRBV6-4 and TRBJ1-2; no definite D call. Germline V gene sequence: CDR1 MRHNA, CDR2 SNTAGT. The germline V and J ends were trimmed by 0 bases and 7 bases, with 9 bases remaining between them. The CDR3 sequence is 13 residues long. CDR3 nucleotide sequence: TGTGCCAGCAGTGACTCGATGGTTGGTGGCTACACCTTC. Translating gives CASSDSMVGGYTF.

V is TRBV5-1 and J is TRBJ1-4, with TRBD1 as a possible D gene (6 bases). CDR1 is SGHRS and CDR2 is YFSETQ in the germline V gene. This CDR3 is 15 amino acids long. Trimming took off 5 bases at V and 3 bases at J, with 14 bases between the two ends. CDR3 in DNA: TGCGCCAGCAGTCAGGGGTATTTAGCTAATGAAAAACTGTTTTTT. The encoded protein is CASSQGYLANEKLFF.

The V gene is TRBV7-9, the J gene TRBJ2-1; 7 positions agree with TRBD2. The CDR3 sequence is 16 residues long. Germline assignment: CDR1 SEHNR and CDR2 FQNEAQ (reference sequence). V shed 5 bases and J 3 bases; nucleotides not matched to a gene: 10. This CDR3 is CASSPQAQRGYNEQFF. The CDR3 DNA is TGTGCCAGCAGCCCACAGGCCCAGCGGGGCTACAATGAGCAGTTCTTC.

V is TRBV5-4 and J is TRBJ2-7, with D perhaps matching TRBD1 (5 bases). The CDR3 sequence is 14 residues long. Looked up from germline, CDR1 is SGHNT and CDR2 is YYREEE (reference sequence). V was pared by 0 bases and J by 2 bases, with 9 bases between. The CDR3 loop reads CASSLAGKTYEQYF. CDR3 coding DNA: TGTGCCAGCAGCTTGGCAGGGAAAACCTACGAGCAGTACTTC. Variable domain in full (rest from reference TRBV5-4 and TRBJ2-7): ETGVTQSPTHLIKTRGQQVTLRCSSQSGHNTVSWYQQALGQGPQFIFQYYREEENGRGNFPPRFSGLQFPNYSSELNVNALELDDSALYLCASSLAGKTYEQYFGPGTRLTVT.